Shown below are 14 T cell receptor beta chains from a single sample sequenced in a study of blood T cell repertoires in COVID-19. The data were produced by immunoSEQ multiplex PCR, yet TCRdb's version contains in-frame clones alone and is incomplete. The profile shows fewer than 600,000 clones, approximately 90% of them singletons. What was sequenced was PBMCs or T cells enriched from blood (not recorded which). All receptors derive from a woman between 40 and 50 years old who had recovered from COVID-19.

The chain recombines TRBV4-3 with TRBJ2-7; TRBD1 matches 8 bases. This CDR3 has 13 residues. Trimming at V came to 1 base and at J to 6 bases, leaving 2 bases not matched to a gene. Germline loops: CDR1 LGHNA, CDR2 YSLEER. This CDR3 is CASSQATGAEQYF. CDR3 nucleotides: TGCGCCAGCAGCCAAGCGACAGGGGCCGAGCAGTACTTC.

The rearrangement links TRBV29-1 to TRBJ2-7, with a tentative D call TRBD2 (5 bases). CDR3 length: 16 residues. The germline V and J ends were trimmed by 3 bases and 5 bases, with 23 bases remaining between them. Germline values: CDR1 SQVTM, CDR2 ANQGSEA. Here the CDR3 reads CSVDVENGESRNEQYF. CDR3 DNA sequence: TGCAGCGTTGACGTCGAAAACGGGGAAAGTAGGAACGAGCAGTACTTC.

The gene calls are TRBV6-2 or TRBV6-3 and TRBJ2-1; a possible D gene is TRBD1 (5 bases). CDR3 size: 16 residues. Germline loops: CDR1 MNHEY, CDR2 SVGEGT. The germline V and J ends were trimmed by 3 bases and 4 bases, with 16 bases remaining between them. The CDR3 DNA follows: TGTGCCAGCAGTTATTCCCGAAGGGGCTCATACAATGAGCAGTTCTTC. The encoded protein is CASSYSRRGSYNEQFF.

This chain links TRBV25-1 with TRBJ1-2; D unclear. CDR1 and CDR2 from the germline V gene are MGHDK and SYGVNS. Trimming took 0 bases from V and 4 from J, leaving 18 bases between them. The CDR3 is made up of 17 amino acids. The CDR3 DNA is TGTGCCAGCAGTGAATATCCCGCGCACCACCCCTGCTATGGCTACACCTTC. The encoded protein is CASSEYPAHHPCYGYTF.

This clone was detected only once. This chain connects TRBV24-1 to TRBJ1-2, with TRBD1 matching over 9 bases. V was pared by 4 bases and J by 8 bases, with 7 bases of the junction left unmatched. The germline gives CDR1 KGHDR, CDR2 SFDVKD. The CDR3 sequence is 14 residues long. The CDR3 DNA reads TGTGCCACCAGTGACCCGGGACAGGGCGGGGGCTACACCTTC. Protein: CATSDPGQGGGYTF.

The chain is built from TRBV7-9 and TRBJ2-1, with 12 bases lining up with TRBD2. CDR3 length: 16 amino acids. CDR1 is SEHNR, CDR2 FQNEAQ, per germline (reference sequence). The J segment lost 8 bases and the V segment lost 5 bases, leaving 10 bases of the junction unmatched. The CDR3 spells CASSLSTSGSSHEQFF. In DNA, the CDR3 is TGTGCCAGCAGCCTCTCGACTAGCGGGAGTAGTCATGAGCAGTTCTTC.

V gene TRBV27 combines with J gene TRBJ1-1; D call uncertain. The CDR3 has 17 residues. The V gene's germline CDR1 is MNHEY and CDR2 SMNVEV (reference sequence). The V end was cut by 3 bases, the J end by 0 bases, with 17 bases between. DNA of the CDR3: TGTGCCAGCAGTTTTCAACCCGTTTTCCGGGTGAACACTGAAGCTTTCTTT. This gives the protein CASSFQPVFRVNTEAFF.

V usage is TRBV6-2 or TRBV6-3 and J usage is TRBJ2-1; TRBD1 aligns across 7 bases. V lost 4 bases and J lost 4; bases outside the gene matches: 13. This CDR3 contains 17 residues. From germline, CDR1 is MNHEY and CDR2 SVGEGT. The CDR3 protein is CASSLGGLGVVYNEQFF. The CDR3 DNA follows: TGTGCCAGCAGTTTAGGGGGCCTAGGGGTGGTTTACAATGAGCAGTTCTTC.

The J gene is TRBJ1-2, the V gene TRBV13; D is possibly TRBD1 (6 bases). The germline V and J ends were trimmed by 0 bases and 8 bases, with 25 bases remaining between them. The CDR3 runs 18 residues. Germline V gene sequence: CDR1 PRHDT, CDR2 FYEKMQ (reference sequence). The CDR3 bases are TGTGCCAGCAGCTTAGGCCATGTATTACCTACAGGGCTAGGGGGCTACACCTTC. Translation gives CASSLGHVLPTGLGGYTF.

V gene TRBV9 combines with J gene TRBJ2-5; 8 nucleotides match TRBD1. Germline values: CDR1 SGDLS, CDR2 YYNGEE. J was trimmed by 1 base and V by 3 bases; bases with no gene match: 2. CDR3 size: 14 residues. Written as DNA, the CDR3 is TGTGCCAGCAGCGCACAGGGGGTCCAAGAGACCCAGTACTTC. This codes for CASSAQGVQETQYF.

This clone was counted once. The rearrangement uses TRBV13 and TRBJ1-1, with D unresolved. Deletions cut 5 bases from V and 1 base from J, with 8 bases between. The CDR3 is 13 amino acids. Germline CDR1 and CDR2: PRHDT and FYEKMQ (reference sequence). CDR3 in DNA: TGTGCCAGCAGCCTAACCCAGAACACTGAAGCTTTCTTT. It translates to CASSLTQNTEAFF. The variable domain in full, with the rest retrieved from reference TRBV13 and TRBJ1-1, is AAGVIQSPRHLIKEKRETATLKCYPIPRHDTVYWYQQGPGQDPQFLISFYEKMQSDKGSIPDRFSAQQFSDYHSELNMSSLELGDSALYFCASSLTQNTEAFFGQGTRLTVV.

The gene calls are TRBV24-1 and TRBJ2-1; 9 positions agree with TRBD1. V gave up 5 bases and J gave up 8 bases; unmatched junction bases: 15. The CDR3 runs 17 residues. Germline V gene lookup returns CDR1 KGHDR and CDR2 SFDVKD. The CDR3 sequence: CATSAFSPGQGRHEQFF. The CDR3 DNA is TGTGCCACCAGTGCCTTCTCACCGGGACAGGGTCGGCATGAGCAGTTCTTC.

V usage is TRBV11-3 and J usage is TRBJ2-1; D possibly corresponds to TRBD1 (7 bases). This CDR3 is 15 amino acids long. Trimming removed 5 bases from V and 4 bases from J, with 15 bases in between. Germline V gene data show CDR1 as SGHNT and CDR2 as YENEEA. In DNA, the CDR3 is TGTGCCAGCAGCCCAGGGGGGAGTGGGTACAATGAGCAGTTCTTC. As protein: CASSPGGSGYNEQFF.

The chain links TRBV27 to TRBJ2-1, with TRBD2 matching 10 bases. The CDR3 covers 18 residues. V lost 0 bases to trimming and J lost 3 bases; unmatched junction nucleotides: 8. Germline CDR1 MNHEY, CDR2 SMNVEV (reference sequence). CDR3 nucleotide sequence: TGTGCCAGCAGTTTATCCCCCATAGCGGGAGGATACTACAATGAGCAGTTCTTC. Protein product: CASSLSPIAGGYYNEQFF.